This is a list of T cell receptor beta chains from one sample in a study of shared clonotypes between healthy human individuals. Data came from immunoSEQ multiplex PCR; TCRdb stores just in-frame clones and leaves some out. The table records hundreds of thousands of clones, 85% to 95% of them present only once. Input material: naive CD8+ T cells sorted from blood. The receptors were sampled from a woman aged 30 to 39 in good health. Each CDR3 is given with its conserved first and last residue. A D gene is named only where the DNA matches it firmly. Rows give clone size only sometimes, using once, few, many, or a class for an expanded clone.

CASSSHTSRYNEKLFF TGTGCCAGCAGTTCACATACCTCACGGTATAATGAAAAACTGTTTTTT . . TRBJ1-4 TRBV28
CASSLWDGYNSPLHF TGTGCCAGCAGTTTATGGGACGGCTATAATTCACCCCTCCACTTT . . TRBJ1-6 TRBV27
CASSLSIRSYEQYF TGTGCCAGCAGTTTATCGATTCGATCCTACGAGCAGTACTTC . . TRBJ2-7 TRBV28
CASSLLGVSNGYTF TGTGCCAGCAGTTTACTGGGCGTCTCTAATGGCTACACCTTC . . TRBJ1-2 TRBV27
CASSQDAGGNTEAFF TGCGCCAGCAGCCAAGACGCAGGGGGCAACACTGAAGCTTTCTTT TRBD1 . TRBJ1-1 TRBV4-1
CASSVGGGTKAFF TGTGCCAGCAGCGTAGGAGGGGGGACAAAAGCTTTCTTT . . TRBJ1-1 TRBV9
CASRPSVYEQYF TGTGCCAGCAGACCGTCGGTCTACGAGCAGTACTTC . . TRBJ2-7 TRBV6-6
CASSQEPGGVNQPQHF TGCGCCAGCAGCCAAGAACCCGGGGGCGTCAATCAGCCCCAGCATTTT . . TRBJ1-5 TRBV4-1
CASSGRQSTAAYEQYF TGTGCCAGCAGCGGCCGACAGTCCACGGCTGCTTACGAGCAGTACTTC . . TRBJ2-7 TRBV7-9
CASSNIGYEQYF TGTGCCAGCAGCAACATAGGCTACGAGCAGTACTTC . . TRBJ2-7 TRBV27
CASSFPGEAFF TGTGCCAGCAGTTTCCCGGGGGAAGCTTTCTTT . . TRBJ1-1 TRBV7-9
CASKRPGSGELFF TGTGCCAGTAAACGGCCGGGCTCCGGGGAGCTGTTTTTT . . TRBJ2-2 TRBV11-2
CASLQGYSNQPQHF TGTGCCAGCCTCCAAGGCTATAGCAATCAGCCCCAGCATTTT . . TRBJ1-5 TRBV6-1
CASSQDVTQPQHF TGTGCCAGCAGCCAAGATGTCACTCAGCCCCAGCATTTT . . TRBJ1-5 TRBV14
CASSLDGGEQFF TGTGCCAGCAGCTTAGATGGGGGTGAGCAGTTCTTC . . TRBJ2-1 TRBV11-2
CASSASPAPYEQYF TGTGCCAGCAGCGCCTCCCCGGCCCCCTACGAGCAGTACTTC . . TRBJ2-7 TRBV9
CASSEPGLALLF TGTGCCAGCAGTGAACCGGGACTAGCGCTTCTCTTC TRBD2 . TRBJ2-7 TRBV2
CASSRFSYGYTF TGTGCCAGCAGCCGTTTTAGCTATGGCTACACCTTC . . TRBJ1-2 TRBV5-4
CASSSRLGDMNTEAFF TGTGCCAGTAGTTCCCGACTGGGAGACATGAACACTGAAGCTTTCTTT . . TRBJ1-1 TRBV19
CASSYSEGGSGYTF TGTGCCAGCAGTTACTCAGAAGGGGGGTCTGGCTACACCTTC . . TRBJ1-2 TRBV6-5
CAWSVVGELFF TGTGCCTGGAGTGTAGTCGGGGAGCTGTTTTTT . . TRBJ2-2 TRBV30
CASSLDLYGTSTEAFF TGTGCCAGCAGCTTAGATCTCTATGGGACATCCACTGAAGCTTTCTTT . . TRBJ1-1 TRBV11-2
CASNRPPDRVHQPQHF TGTGCCAGCAACCGACCTCCCGACAGGGTACATCAGCCCCAGCATTTT TRBD1 . TRBJ1-5 TRBV5-8
CASSFLGQREEFF TGTGCCAGCAGTTTTCTGGGGCAGAGGGAGGAGTTCTTC . . TRBJ2-1 TRBV27
CASSVDRDVQPQHF TGTGCCAGCAGCGTAGACAGGGATGTCCAGCCCCAGCATTTT . . TRBJ1-5 TRBV9
CAFHPPHGYEQYF TGTGCCTTCCACCCCCCTCACGGCTACGAGCAGTACTTC . . TRBJ2-7 TRBV30
CASSIGWGESYEQYF TGTGCCAGTAGTATTGGTTGGGGGGAATCCTACGAGCAGTACTTC . . TRBJ2-7 TRBV19
CAWSPMGQGGDYGYTF TGTGCCTGGAGTCCGATGGGACAGGGGGGAGACTATGGCTACACCTTC TRBD1 . TRBJ1-2 TRBV30
CASSLGGPEAFF TGTGCCAGCAGCTTAGGCGGGCCCGAAGCTTTCTTT . . TRBJ1-1 TRBV11-2
CASSWGVAGGNNEQYF TGTGCCAGCAGCTGGGGCGTCGCGGGAGGGAACAACGAGCAGTACTTC TRBD2 . TRBJ2-7 TRBV7-9
CASSTYSSGANVLTF TGTGCCAGCAGTACCTACAGTTCTGGGGCCAACGTCCTGACTTTC . . TRBJ2-6 TRBV28
CASSHGTGGNNEQFF TGTGCCAGCAGCCACGGGACAGGGGGCAACAATGAGCAGTTCTTC TRBD1 . TRBJ2-1 TRBV13
CAGGYGGLGADTQYF TGTGCCGGCGGCTACGGCGGGCTGGGCGCAGATACGCAGTATTTT . . TRBJ2-3 TRBV28
CASSSSYEQYF TGTGCCAGCAGCTCCAGCTACGAGCAGTACTTC . . TRBJ2-7 TRBV11-2
CASSGTLQETQYF TGTGCCAGCAGTGGGACTCTCCAAGAGACCCAGTACTTC . . TRBJ2-5 TRBV2
CASSWTGNGYTF TGTGCCAGCAGTTGGACAGGCAATGGCTACACCTTC TRBD1 once TRBJ1-2 TRBV27
CASSESPSGSGNEQFF TGTGCCAGCAGTGAAAGTCCTAGCGGGAGTGGGAATGAGCAGTTCTTC TRBD2 . TRBJ2-1 TRBV2
CASSTGLAYHNEQFF TGTGCCAGCAGCACAGGACTAGCGTACCACAATGAGCAGTTCTTC TRBD2 once TRBJ2-1 TRBV7-9
CASTGGSSYEQYF TGCGCCAGCACTGGTGGTAGCTCCTACGAGCAGTACTTC . . TRBJ2-7 TRBV5-1
CASSLGLIYEQYF TGTGCCAGCAGCTTGGGTCTAATCTACGAGCAGTACTTC . . TRBJ2-7 TRBV7-8
CASSEGRGLYEQYF TGTGCCAGCAGTGAAGGCAGGGGGCTCTACGAGCAGTACTTC TRBD1 . TRBJ2-7 TRBV6-1
CASSFGSGQPSPPTYEQYF TGTGCCAGCAGCTTTGGTTCGGGACAGCCCTCACCCCCTACCTACGAGCAGTACTTC TRBD1 . TRBJ2-7 TRBV13
CASSQDRVSSTEAFF TGTGCCAGCAGCCAGGACAGGGTGTCGAGCACTGAAGCTTTCTTT TRBD1 . TRBJ1-1 TRBV4-2
CASSYLDRYEQYF TGTGCCAGCAGTTACCTGGACAGATACGAGCAGTACTTC . . TRBJ2-7 TRBV6-5
CATRGHSNQPQHF TGTGCCACTCGAGGGCATAGCAATCAGCCCCAGCATTTT . . TRBJ1-5 TRBV28
CASSLVWAGSNEQFF TGTGCCAGCAGTTTAGTTTGGGCAGGCTCCAATGAGCAGTTCTTC . once TRBJ2-1 TRBV28
CASSFLQGGQPQHF TGTGCCAGCAGTTTCCTCCAAGGGGGGCAGCCCCAGCATTTT . . TRBJ1-5 TRBV27
CASSLVPGRDTEAFF TGTGCCAGCAGTTTGGTGCCAGGGAGGGACACTGAAGCTTTCTTT . . TRBJ1-1 TRBV28
CASSEVYSGRNEQYF TGTGCCAGCAGTGAAGTTTATAGCGGGAGGAACGAGCAGTACTTC TRBD2 . TRBJ2-7 TRBV2